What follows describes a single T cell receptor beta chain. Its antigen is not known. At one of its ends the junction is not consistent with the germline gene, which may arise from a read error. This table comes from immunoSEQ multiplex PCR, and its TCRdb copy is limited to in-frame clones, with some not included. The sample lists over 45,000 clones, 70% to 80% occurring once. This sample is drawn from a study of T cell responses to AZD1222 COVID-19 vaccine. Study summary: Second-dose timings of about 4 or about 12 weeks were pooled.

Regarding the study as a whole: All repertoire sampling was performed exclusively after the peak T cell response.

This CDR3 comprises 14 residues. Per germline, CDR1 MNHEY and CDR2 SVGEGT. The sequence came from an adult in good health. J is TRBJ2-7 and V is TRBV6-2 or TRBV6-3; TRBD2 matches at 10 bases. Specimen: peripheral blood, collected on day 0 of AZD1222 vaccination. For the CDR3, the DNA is TGTGCCACCAGTCAGCGGGAGGGCCTCTACGAGCAGTACTTC. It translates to CATSQREGLYEQYF.